Below are 25 T cell receptor beta chains sequenced from a single sample in a study of spatial heterogeneity in lung cancer. Notes on the study in general: Mutation counts in tumors were tracked by counts of expanded intratumoral alpha and beta TCRs.

TCRdb itself ran the 5' RACE reads through MiXCR, one entry per CDR3 protein. The data show about 14,000 distinct CDR3 sequences, about 4.8% seen once. As for time point: sample taken at primary tumor resection. Antigens of these TCRs are unknown. This material consisted of lung tumor tissue, taken at surgery. The receptors stem from a female donor with early-stage non-small cell lung cancer.

This clonotype was found many times. This beta chain slipped into a library made for alpha chains as a stray read, so its size is not meaningful. This chain connects TRBV6-6 to TRBJ2-1; D might be TRBD1 (5 bases). CDR1 is MNHNY and CDR2 is SVGAGI in the germline V gene (reference sequence). CDR3 length equals 12 residues. V was trimmed by 6 bases and J by 8 bases, leaving 11 bases between them. CDR3 sequence reads: CASRPRVHEQFF. For the CDR3, the DNA is TGTGCCAGCAGACCCAGGGTCCATGAGCAGTTCTTC.

This clonotype was found many times. This beta chain was picked up by a library intended for alpha chains and is off target, so its count carries little meaning. The chain joins TRBV7-9 to TRBJ1-1, with D tentatively TRBD1 (5 bases). Germline-derived CDR1 and CDR2 are SEHNR and FQNEAQ (reference sequence). The CDR3 length is 15 residues. V was shortened by 1 base and J by 7 bases, with 16 bases between the two germline ends. CDR3 in DNA: TGTGCCAGCAGCTTAGTGGGGGGGAAGGAGAATGAAGCTTTCTTT. Its protein is CASSLVGGKENEAFF. Looking up the rest from reference TRBV7-9 and TRBJ1-1 gives the full variable domain: DTGVSQNPRHKITKRGQNVTFRCDPISEHNRLYWYRQTLGQGPEFLTYFQNEAQLEKSRLLSDRFSAERPKGSFSTLEIQRTEQGDSAMYLCASSLVGGKENEAFFGQGTRLTVV.

As regards this clonotype: Little can be read into the size of this beta chain, an off-target read in a library designed for alpha chains. The rearrangement uses TRBV5-1 and TRBJ1-1, with 8 bases lining up with TRBD1. Losses at the gene ends were 0 bases for V and 5 bases for J; bases not matched to a gene: 6. The CDR3 has 15 amino acids. Germline CDR1 SGHRS, CDR2 YFSETQ. This CDR3 is CASSLVSGGITEAFF. The CDR3, as DNA: TGCGCCAGCAGCTTGGTGTCAGGGGGCATAACTGAAGCTTTCTTT.

This clonotype was counted many times. This beta chain slipped into a library made for alpha chains as a stray read, so its size is not meaningful. CDR3 loop: CASSPAFGTGGHTGELFF. CDR3 nucleotides: TGTGCCAGCAGCCCGGCGTTTGGTACAGGGGGACACACCGGGGAGCTGTTTTTT. The chain links TRBV7-6 to TRBJ2-2, with 8 bases matching TRBD1. The CDR3 runs to 18 residues. Germline assignment: CDR1 SGHVS and CDR2 FNYEAQ. V gave up 5 bases and J gave up 3 bases; unmatched junction bases: 14.

The table lists this clonotype with many counts. This beta chain appears as a stray read in a library generated for alpha chains; its size is not informative. The V gene is TRBV4-3, the J gene TRBJ1-2, with D hard to call. The V end lost 1 base, the J end lost 4 bases, and 10 bases lay between the germline ends. Per germline, CDR1 LGHNA and CDR2 YSLEER. CDR3 length: 14 amino acids. The CDR3 is CASSQVRGGYGYTF. CDR3 in DNA: TGCGCCAGCAGCCAAGTTCGGGGAGGCTATGGCTACACCTTC.

There are many counts of this clonotype. Little can be read into the size of this beta chain, an off-target read in a library designed for alpha chains. V and J are TRBV3-1 and TRBJ1-2, with 9 bases fitting TRBD1. Germline CDR1 reads LGHDT; CDR2 reads YNNKEL (reference sequence). The ends lost 4 bases at V and 4 bases at J; junction bases unmatched: 4. CDR3 size: 14 residues. In DNA form, the CDR3 reads TGTGCCAGCAGCCCGGGACAGGGTGGCTATGGCTACACCTTC. This encodes CASSPGQGGYGYTF.

By share, this clonotype ranks as medium-sized. The library was designed around alpha chains, so this beta chain is a stray read whose abundance carries little weight. The V call is TRBV2, the J call TRBJ2-3; TRBD2 matches 8 bases. Germline lookup yields CDR1 SNHLY and CDR2 FYNNEI. The V segment lost 5 bases and the J segment 2 bases; nucleotides outside the gene matches: 3. CDR3 length equals 14 residues. Here the CDR3 reads CASSPGGFTDTQYF. CDR3 DNA: TGTGCCAGCAGTCCGGGGGGGTTCACAGATACGCAGTATTTT.

This clonotype was detected ten times or more. This beta chain was picked up by a library intended for alpha chains and is off target, so its count carries little meaning. V is TRBV20-1 and J is TRBJ2-3; 11 positions agree with TRBD2. V gave up 6 bases and J gave up 5 bases; unmatched junction bases: 4. The CDR3 length is 13 residues. Germline V gene sequence: CDR1 DFQATT, CDR2 SNEGSKA (reference sequence). The CDR3: CSAYSGGGDTQYF. Written as DNA, the CDR3 is TGCAGTGCCTATAGCGGGGGGGGAGATACGCAGTATTTT.

This clonotype appeared many times. A library made for alpha chains picked up this beta chain off target, so its size means little. The chain combines TRBV13 with TRBJ1-1; the D is unclear. The CDR3 totals 13 residues. CDR1 and CDR2 (germline): PRHDT, FYEKMQ (reference sequence). V shed 5 bases and J shed 0 bases, with 7 bases lying between them. The CDR3 region has the DNA TGTGCCAGCAGCCCGCGGATGAACACTGAAGCTTTCTTT. Its translation is CASSPRMNTEAFF.

This clonotype was detected many times. The library was prepared for alpha chains; this beta chain is a stray read, so its frequency means little. The V call is TRBV10-3, the J call TRBJ2-1; a weak D match, TRBD1 (5 bases). CDR3 size: 12 residues. The V gene's germline CDR1 is ENHRY and CDR2 SYGVKD. V was pared by 6 bases and J by 8 bases, with 11 bases between. CDR3 DNA sequence: TGTGCCATCAGCAGTCAGGGCGATGAGCAGTTCTTC. Protein product: CAISSQGDEQFF.

This clonotype was counted at least ten times. The library was built for alpha chains, so this beta chain is an off-target read and its size means little. V gene TRBV12-3 or TRBV12-4 combines with J gene TRBJ1-2; TRBD1 might be the D (5 bases). Trimming removed 3 bases from V and 2 bases from J, with 7 bases in between. The CDR3 has 13 residues. The chain's CDR3 is CASSFRDNYGYTF. The CDR3 bases are TGTGCCAGCAGTTTCAGGGACAACTATGGCTACACCTTC.

This clonotype has a count of ten or more. This beta chain was picked up by a library intended for alpha chains and is off target, so its count carries little meaning. The chain carries TRBV28 and TRBJ1-2; TRBD1 is a possible D gene (5 bases). Germline V CDR1 and CDR2: MDHEN, SYDVKM. This CDR3 has 12 amino acids. V was clipped by 2 bases and J by 6 bases, with 7 bases between them. The CDR3 region has the DNA TGTGCCAGCAGTTTAACGGGGGATGGCTACACCTTC. Protein product: CASSLTGDGYTF.

This clonotype was seen many times. With the library built for alpha chains, this beta chain is off target and its frequency is not meaningful. The chain carries TRBV5-1 and TRBJ2-1, with TRBD1 identical over 7 bases. The V gene's germline CDR1 is SGHRS and CDR2 YFSETQ. Trimming took 7 bases from V and 13 from J; bases not matched to a gene: 5. There are 10 residues in the CDR3. The CDR3 nucleotides read TGCGCCAGCGGTGGGACAGAACAGTTCTTC. It encodes CASGGTEQFF.

This clonotype was detected ten times or more. Because this beta chain is a stray read in a library intended to capture alpha chains, its abundance should not be given much weight. The chain employs TRBV12-3 or TRBV12-4 and TRBJ2-7; D is unclear. V lost 2 bases and J lost 3, with 8 bases in between. The CDR3 length is 13 residues. The CDR3 DNA follows: TGTGCCAGCAGTTTAATGGGTGGCTACGAGCAGTACTTC. It codes for CASSLMGGYEQYF.

This clonotype was found many times. With the library built for alpha chains, this beta chain is off target and its frequency is not meaningful. This CDR3 is CSARVGEKADTQYF. The CDR3, as DNA: TGCAGTGCTAGGGTAGGGGAGAAAGCAGATACGCAGTATTTT. The V call is TRBV20-1, the J call TRBJ2-3; D is tentatively TRBD1 or TRBD2 (5 bases each). The V gene's germline CDR1 is DFQATT and CDR2 SNEGSKA (reference sequence). CDR3 length: 14 amino acids. V lost 3 bases and J 4 bases, leaving 14 bases between the germline ends.

This clonotype is categorized as medium-sized. This beta chain is an unintended read in a library built for alpha chains; its size means little. This chain uses TRBV11-3 with TRBJ2-1; possibly TRBD1 for D (6 bases). The CDR3 covers 15 residues. CDR1 is SGHNT, CDR2 YENEEA, per germline. V was cut by 4 bases and J by 6 bases, with 16 bases left in between. CDR3 nucleotide sequence: TGTGCCAGCAGCTCAACTGGTAGGGGGTTCAATGAGCAGTTCTTC. Protein product: CASSSTGRGFNEQFF.

This clonotype has ten or more counts. This beta chain is an off-target read within a library intended for alpha chains, so its frequency means little. The chain combines TRBV3-1 with TRBJ1-1, with unresolved D. The CDR3 is 13 residues long. Germline values: CDR1 LGHDT, CDR2 YNNKEL (reference sequence). Trimming pared 6 bases from V and 0 bases from J, leaving 8 bases between. CDR3 loop: CASSHRVNTEAFF. The DNA for the CDR3 is TGTGCCAGCAGTCATAGAGTGAACACTGAAGCTTTCTTT. Complete variable domain (other parts from reference TRBV3-1 and TRBJ1-1): DTAVSQTPKYLVTQMGNDKSIKCEQNLGHDTMYWYKQDSKKFLKIMFSYNNKELIINETVPNRFSPKSPDKAHLNLHINSLELGDSAVYFCASSHRVNTEAFFGQGTRLTVV.

This clonotype was seen ten or more times. For a library built for alpha chains, this beta chain is a stray read; little rests on its size. The V and J genes are TRBV7-3 and TRBJ2-1; D might be TRBD2 (6 bases). V lost 3 bases and J lost 7, with 10 bases in between. Germline values: CDR1 SGHTA, CDR2 FQGTGA. CDR3 length: 13 residues. The CDR3 DNA sequence: TGTGCCAGCAGCTTTTCAGGGAGGAATGAGCAGTTCTTC. Its protein product is CASSFSGRNEQFF.

This clonotype has ten or more counts. Within a library made for alpha chains, this beta chain is off target, and its count is uninformative. The J gene is TRBJ2-1, the V gene TRBV6-2 or TRBV6-3; D not resolved. CDR3 length: 13 residues. With 0 bases removed from V and 10 bases from J, the gap between germline ends came to 10 bases. Looked up from germline, CDR1 is MNHEY and CDR2 is SVGEGT. CDR3 sequence (DNA): TGTGCCAGCAGTTACTCGGGGATCCCCGAGCAGTTCTTC. Protein sequence: CASSYSGIPEQFF.

This clonotype was seen many times. Being off target in a library aimed at alpha chains, this beta chain has a size of little meaning. This chain joins TRBV7-8 and TRBJ2-1; a possible D gene is TRBD2 (7 bases). V lost 5 bases to trimming and J lost 0 bases, with 17 bases between them. This CDR3 spans 17 amino acids. Germline V gene sequence: CDR1 SGHVS, CDR2 FQNEAQ. The CDR3 loop is CASSPIEGGSSYNEQFF. The DNA of the CDR3 is TGTGCCAGCAGCCCGATCGAGGGGGGGAGCTCCTACAATGAGCAGTTCTTC.

This clonotype is termed medium-sized. Within a library made for alpha chains, this beta chain is off target, and its count is uninformative. J is TRBJ2-5 and V is TRBV18; the D gene is possibly TRBD2 (7 bases). Deletions cut 6 bases from V and 4 bases from J, with 21 bases between. The CDR3 has 16 amino acids. CDR1 and CDR2 from the germline V gene are KGHSH and LQKENI. CDR3 loop: CASSPSSGTPSETQYF. The CDR3 region has the DNA TGTGCCAGCTCTCCATCCAGCGGGACACCTTCAGAGACCCAGTACTTC.

This clonotype is classed as medium-sized. This beta chain represents an off-target read in a library built for alpha chains; its size is of limited meaning. The CDR3 nucleotides read TGTGCCAGCCGAAGGGGGCTAACTAATGAAAAACTGTTTTTT. This encodes CASRRGLTNEKLFF. The chain combines TRBV6-5 with TRBJ1-4; the match to TRBD1 covers 7 bases. The germline CDR1 and CDR2 sequences are MNHEY and SVGAGI. CDR3 length equals 14 residues. V shed 8 bases and J 1 base; nucleotides not matched to a gene: 4.

This clonotype was picked up many times. The library was prepared for alpha chains; this beta chain is a stray read, so its frequency means little. V gene TRBV20-1 combines with J gene TRBJ2-2; D gene ambiguous. Trimming pared 6 bases from V and 0 bases from J, leaving 14 bases between. Looked up from germline, CDR1 is DFQATT and CDR2 is SNEGSKA (reference sequence). This CDR3 spans 15 amino acids. CDR3 in amino acids: CSAPSFHANTGELFF. CDR3 DNA: TGCAGTGCCCCCAGCTTCCACGCGAACACCGGGGAGCTGTTTTTT.

This clonotype was seen at least ten times. This beta chain was picked up by a library intended for alpha chains and is off target, so its count carries little meaning. The chain couples TRBV2 to TRBJ1-5; TRBD1 matches at 8 bases. V lost 10 bases, J lost 5 bases, and 10 bases stayed unmatched. Germline V gene lookup returns CDR1 SNHLY and CDR2 FYNNEI. The CDR3 loop spans 14 amino acids. CDR3 nucleotide sequence: TGTGCCACCACCGGAGGACAGGGCCATCAGCCCCAGCATTTT. Its translation is CATTGGQGHQPQHF.

The sample holds many counts of this clonotype. This beta chain appears as a stray read in a library generated for alpha chains; its size is not informative. The chain has TRBV5-6 and TRBJ1-6; D is perhaps TRBD1 (6 bases). Trimming took off 0 bases at V and 7 bases at J, with 11 bases between the two ends. The CDR3 has 15 amino acids. CDR1 is SGHDT, CDR2 YYEEEE, per germline. CDR3 sequence: CASSLVQGYNSPLHF. The CDR3 nucleotides read TGTGCCAGCAGCTTGGTCCAGGGGTACAATTCACCCCTCCACTTT.